This TCR beta chain is from a study of T-cell memory formation after mild COVID-19. Notes on the study in general: CD4+ contracting clones lay mainly in CM and EM, CD8+ ones in EMRA. CD4/CD8 balance characterized clones contracting day 15 to 85, and CD4+ skew characterized later expanders.

A few counts support this clonotype. Its specificity is unknown. TCRdb reprocessed the 5' RACE reads via MiXCR and lists one record per CDR3 protein. The sample lists about 110,000 distinct CDR3 sequences, around 12% occurring once. Looked up from germline, CDR1 is SNHLY and CDR2 is FYNNEI. With V trimmed by 9 bases and J by 4 bases, 8 bases remained unmatched. The CDR3 has 14 residues. The chain is built from TRBV2 and TRBJ1-1; 10 nucleotides agree with TRBD1. This clonotype was obtained from an adult woman who had mild COVID-19 (a few samples of this study predate the infection). Cell type and time point are not known. The sample was PBMCs or a T cell subset sorted from them (not recorded which). The CDR3 DNA reads TGTGCCAGGAGGCCGGGACAGGGGATCACTGAAGCTTTCTTT. Protein: CARRPGQGITEAFF.